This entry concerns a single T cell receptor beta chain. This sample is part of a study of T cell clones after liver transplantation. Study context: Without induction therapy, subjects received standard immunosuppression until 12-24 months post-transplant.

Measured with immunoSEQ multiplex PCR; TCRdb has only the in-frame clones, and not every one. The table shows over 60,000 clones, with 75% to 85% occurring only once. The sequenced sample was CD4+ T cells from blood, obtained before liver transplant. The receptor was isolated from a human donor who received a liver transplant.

The DNA for the CDR3 is TGCAGCGTAGCGCCGGGACAGGGCCAAGAGACCCAGTACTTC. Its translation is CSVAPGQGQETQYF. The chain joins TRBV29-1 to TRBJ2-5; 9 bases are a match to TRBD1. The germline CDR1 and CDR2 sequences are SQVTM and ANQGSEA. There are 14 residues in the CDR3. The V segment lost 6 bases and the J segment 1 base; nucleotides outside the gene matches: 6. Full variable domain (missing parts from reference TRBV29-1 and TRBJ2-5): SAVISQKPSRDICQRGTSLTIQCQVDSQVTMMFWYRQQPGQSLTLIATANQGSEATYESGFVIDKFPISRPNLTFSTLTVSNMSPEDSSIYLCSVAPGQGQETQYFGPGTRLLVL.